This record concerns one TCR beta chain sequence. The PCR contained 60 Vbeta and 13 Jbeta primers. The assay was immunoSEQ multiplex PCR, and TCRdb's table has in-frame clones only and misses some. This sample has over 150,000 clones, with about four fifths found just once. This specimen comes from a study of cytomegalovirus exposure and HLA in healthy donors. Sequenced input: PBMCs. This clonotype was obtained from a girl aged 10 to 17 in good health and CMV-seropositive.

CDR3 loop: CASSAKQGTNTEAFF. The CDR3 DNA reads TGTGCCAGCAGCGCCAAACAGGGTACGAACACTGAAGCTTTCTTT. This chain connects TRBV9 to TRBJ1-1; D possibly corresponds to TRBD1 (6 bases). CDR3 length equals 15 residues. With 3 bases removed from V and 1 base from J, the gap between germline ends came to 13 bases. Germline V CDR1 and CDR2: SGDLS, YYNGEE.